A single TCR beta chain is shown here with its context. As yet, its antigen is unknown. This entry is derived from a study of cytomegalovirus exposure and HLA in healthy donors. Notes on the study in general: Cytomegalovirus association was assigned to approximately 160 TCR beta chains.

This CDR3 contains 16 residues. The V segment lost 4 bases and the J segment 6 bases; nucleotides outside the gene matches: 18. Per the germline V gene, CDR1 is GTSNPN and CDR2 is SVGIG (reference sequence). Libraries were prepared by immunoSEQ multiplex PCR; TCRdb keeps only in-frame clonotypes and omits some of them. In the table there are 220,000 or so clones, approximately 87% of which are singletons. The J gene is TRBJ2-7, the V gene TRBV30, with 7 bases aligning to TRBD1. Sequenced material: PBMCs. This clonotype originated in a woman under 30 in good health and CMV-seronegative. The CDR3 reads CAWTADWGRGSSEQYF. CDR3 DNA: TGTGCCTGGACTGCTGACTGGGGCAGGGGGTCTAGCGAGCAGTACTTC.